This T cell receptor beta chain was identified in a study of blood T cell repertoires in COVID-19. Clones were sequenced by immunoSEQ multiplex PCR, and TCRdb holds only the in-frame ones, with some missing. Of approximately 300,000 clones in the sample, around 90% were seen once. The length of the CDR3 is 15 residues. V lost 0 bases and J 0 bases, leaving 9 bases between the germline ends. CDR1 and CDR2 (germline): SGHDT, YYEEEE. This chain uses TRBV5-6 with TRBJ1-1, with D hard to call. Sequences were obtained from peripheral blood. The clonotype was recovered from a woman aged 45-60 years with COVID-19, enrolled during active disease. As DNA, the CDR3 is TGTGCCAGCAGCTTGGTGTCGGTTGTGAACACTGAAGCTTTCTTT. Translation: CASSLVSVVNTEAFF.